This T cell receptor (beta chain) was documented in a study of cytomegalovirus exposure and HLA in healthy donors (dated by TCRdb to the late 2010s). Turning to the overall study: The roughly 700 repertoires of the first cohort and the roughly 110 validation repertoires were produced on the same platform, according to a later analysis. The study aimed to test whether cataloging public T cell receptors could reveal signatures of past pathogen exposure. A separate validation cohort of roughly 120 different subjects was used in addition to the approximately 670-subject first cohort. The study combined high-throughput TCR immunosequencing, statistical association of individual TCRs with disease status, and machine learning to predict cytomegalovirus infection status. What the authors observed across the whole study: A later analysis had no HLA typing for the validation cohort, so co-occurrence there was scored across all 130 or so repertoires. In vitro tests confirmed that three of the cytomegalovirus-associated TCR beta chains recognize cytomegalovirus antigens. In the study, 150 to 200 TCR beta chains were listed as associated with cytomegalovirus. In both the original and validation cohorts, the classifier was reported to diagnose cytomegalovirus status with high specificity and sensitivity. The authors suggested that the approach could potentially be generalized to other disease states and immunological phenotypes. While some public TCRs were present in many individuals, most TCR sequences turned up only very rarely across donors. In a later analysis, TCRs clustered in the first cohort were found to also tend to co-occur in the 120 or so validation repertoires, with over 90% of cluster scores above 0.

The germline V end is reduced by 2 bases and the J end by 6 bases; junction bases left unmatched: 4. CDR1 and CDR2 are drawn from the germline V gene (reference sequence): SEHNR, FQNEAQ. The CDR3 runs 14 amino acids, cysteine and phenylalanine included. The entry retains the CDR3 DNA only, 42 bases that are in frame from base 1. Receptor libraries were prepared by the immunoSEQ multiplex PCR assay. The paper's data handling went like this. A statistical classification framework was built for diagnosing cytomegalovirus status from the catalog of TCR beta chain sequences. Here the immuneACCESS table is served through TCRdb, limited to in-frame sequences with V and J called. Missing clones are a known gap in these copies; in checked studies unresolved V genes cover under half, and the rest lacks a known reason. From that table come the V and J calls and clone size; the DNA was used to work out D and trimming. Present in this sample are 110,000 to 150,000 clones, about 94% of which were seen just once. The ten largest make up roughly 1.9% of the sample.

The donors were included in the validation cohort of 120 subjects, a group kept apart from the roughly 700-subject first cohort. Turning to this clone: The antigen it binds to is not known. The record has no base qualities; no much larger clone is one base away.

The receptor comes from a young man in good health and CMV-seropositive. The V and J segments used are TRBV7-9 and TRBJ2-1; 7 nucleotides in the junction match TRBD2. Sequencing was carried out using PBMCs. The DNA sequence is TGTGCCAGCAGCTTATCACTAGCGCTCAATGAGCAGTTCTTC. This yields the protein CASSLSLALNEQFF.